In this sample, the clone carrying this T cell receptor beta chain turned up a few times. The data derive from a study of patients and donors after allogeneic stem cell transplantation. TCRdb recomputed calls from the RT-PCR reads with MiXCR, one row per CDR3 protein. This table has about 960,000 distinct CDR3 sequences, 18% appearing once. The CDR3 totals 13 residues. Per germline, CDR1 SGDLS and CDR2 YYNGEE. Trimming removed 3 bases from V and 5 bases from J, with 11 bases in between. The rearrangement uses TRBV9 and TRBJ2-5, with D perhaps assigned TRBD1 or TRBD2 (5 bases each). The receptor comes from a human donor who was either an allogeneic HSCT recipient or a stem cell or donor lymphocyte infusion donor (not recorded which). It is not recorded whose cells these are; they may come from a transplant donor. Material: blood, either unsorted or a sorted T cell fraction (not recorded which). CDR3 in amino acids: CASSAGPYETQYF. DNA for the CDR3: TGTGCCAGCAGCGCGGGACCTTACGAGACCCAGTACTTC.